This is a list of T cell receptor beta chains from one sample in a study of blood T cell repertoires in COVID-19. Sequenced by immunoSEQ multiplex PCR; TCRdb stores in-frame clones only, minus some. The table includes roughly 100,000 clones, about four fifths detected once. Sequenced: peripheral blood. All receptors derive from a man of 80 years or more with acute or convalescent COVID-19. CDR3s include the opening cysteine and the closing phenylalanine or tryptophan. The D gene is left open where the match is weak. Rows may omit the clone size; those that give it use once, few, many or a size class.

j_call | v_call | clone_size | d_call | cdr3_length | cdr3_aa | cdr3_nt
TRBJ2-1 | TRBV5-1 | . | TRBD1 | 16 | CASSTTGGSLNNEQFF | TGCGCCAGCAGCACTACAGGGGGCAGTTTAAATAATGAGCAGTTCTTC
TRBJ2-2 | TRBV6-2/TRBV6-3 | . | TRBD2 | 19 | CASSLTGTSGRARTGELFF | TGTGCCAGCAGCCTTACCGGGACTAGCGGGAGGGCCAGGACCGGGGAGCTGTTTTTT
TRBJ2-3 | TRBV6-5 | . | . | 14 | CASSYQLSTDTQYF | TGTGCCAGCAGTTATCAACTCAGCACAGATACGCAGTATTTT
TRBJ2-7 | TRBV18 | . | . | 12 | CASSPAGAEQYF | TGTGCCAGCTCACCAGCGGGGGCCGAGCAGTACTTC
TRBJ1-1 | TRBV6-5 | . | TRBD1 | 15 | CASSRDRAMNTEAFF | TGTGCCAGCAGTAGGGACAGGGCTATGAACACTGAAGCTTTCTTT
TRBJ2-2 | TRBV30 | . | . | 14 | CAWRHSRGPGELFF | TGTGCCTGGAGACACAGCAGGGGACCCGGGGAGCTGTTTTTT
TRBJ1-1 | TRBV6-2/TRBV6-3 | . | . | 16 | CASSLDLTGFDTEAFF | TGTGCCAGCAGTCTGGACCTTACAGGTTTCGACACTGAAGCTTTCTTT
TRBJ2-7 | TRBV13 | . | TRBD2 | 18 | CASSLGLAGAKGVYEQYF | TGTGCCAGCAGCTTAGGGCTAGCGGGAGCAAAGGGGGTCTACGAGCAGTACTTC
TRBJ1-1 | TRBV6-5 | . | . | 14 | CASDPLWGGTEAFF | TGTGCCAGCGACCCGTTATGGGGAGGGACTGAAGCTTTCTTT
TRBJ2-7 | TRBV28 | once | . | 14 | CASSFTSVQGEQYF | TGTGCCAGCAGTTTTACTAGCGTACAGGGCGAGCAGTACTTC
TRBJ2-5 | TRBV19 | . | TRBD2 | 18 | CASSILGTSGRNQETQYF | TGTGCCAGTAGTATACTCGGGACTAGCGGGAGAAACCAAGAGACCCAGTACTTC
TRBJ1-3 | TRBV2 | few | . | 12 | CASGAMGNTIYF | TGTGCCAGCGGGGCGATGGGAAACACCATATATTTT
TRBJ1-5 | TRBV6-5 | few | TRBD1 | 13 | CASSPGTAQPQHF | TGTGCCAGCAGCCCCGGGACAGCCCAGCCCCAGCATTTT
TRBJ2-2 | TRBV19 | . | TRBD1 | 18 | CASSNLRDRASNTGELFF | TGTGCCAGTAGCAACCTCCGGGACAGGGCTTCGAACACCGGGGAGCTGTTTTTT
TRBJ2-3 | TRBV24-1 | . | TRBD2 | 15 | CATSDPGLAADTQYF | TGTGCCACCAGTGATCCAGGACTAGCTGCAGATACGCAGTATTTT
TRBJ1-1 | TRBV28 | . | . | 13 | CASSGRVNTEAFF | TGTGCCAGCAGTGGGAGAGTGAACACTGAAGCTTTCTTT
TRBJ2-5 | TRBV5-1 | . | . | 14 | CASSQTSLQETQYF | TGCGCCAGCAGCCAGACTAGTCTCCAAGAGACCCAGTACTTC
TRBJ1-3 | TRBV9 | . | . | 14 | CASSPRGEENTIYF | TGTGCCAGCAGCCCCCGAGGGGAGGAAAACACCATATATTTT
TRBJ2-7 | TRBV6-1 | . | . | 14 | CASSEATGLYEQYF | TGTGCCAGCAGTGAAGCGACGGGTCTTTACGAGCAGTACTTC
TRBJ2-2 | TRBV5-1 | . | . | 16 | CASSLITGRPTGELFF | TGCGCCAGCAGCTTGATAACGGGGAGGCCCACCGGGGAGCTGTTTTTT
TRBJ2-7 | TRBV4-1 | . | . | 16 | CASSQGLQGRVYEQYF | TGCGCCAGCAGCCAAGGGCTCCAGGGCAGGGTCTACGAGCAGTACTTC
TRBJ1-3 | TRBV5-4 | . | TRBD1 | 17 | CASSLFPDRVSGNTIYF | TGTGCCAGCAGCTTGTTCCCTGACAGGGTCTCTGGAAACACCATATATTTT
TRBJ1-4 | TRBV7-2 | . | TRBD1 | 18 | CASSPRGQGIATNEKLFF | TGTGCCAGCAGCCCTCGGGGACAGGGAATCGCAACTAATGAAAAACTGTTTTTT
TRBJ2-1 | TRBV19 | . | TRBD2 | 16 | CASTRPGLAGGGEQFF | TGTGCCAGTACCCGACCGGGACTAGCGGGAGGAGGCGAGCAGTTCTTC